This TCR beta chain derives from a study of T cells after yellow fever vaccination. A 5'RACE template-switching step, the method used to make TCR cDNA, added a universal primer site and UMIs. Using its own MiXCR run on the 5' RACE reads, TCRdb lists one record per CDR3 protein. Of more than 120,000 distinct CDR3 sequences in the sample, roughly 8% were seen once. Many counts were recorded for this clonotype. V shed 5 bases and J shed 0 bases, with 14 bases lying between them. Germline values: CDR1 SGHNT, CDR2 YENEEA. This CDR3 comprises 16 residues. The chain combines TRBV11-3 with TRBJ2-1; D is uncertain. The specimen comprised CD4+ T cells sorted from PBMCs, sampled 5 days after the yellow fever booster vaccination. This sequence originates from a man under 40 who received the YFV17D yellow fever vaccine. The DNA for the CDR3 is TGTGCCAGCAGCAAACGAGGTTCGAGCTCCTACAATGAGCAGTTCTTC. Translating gives CASSKRGSSSYNEQFF.